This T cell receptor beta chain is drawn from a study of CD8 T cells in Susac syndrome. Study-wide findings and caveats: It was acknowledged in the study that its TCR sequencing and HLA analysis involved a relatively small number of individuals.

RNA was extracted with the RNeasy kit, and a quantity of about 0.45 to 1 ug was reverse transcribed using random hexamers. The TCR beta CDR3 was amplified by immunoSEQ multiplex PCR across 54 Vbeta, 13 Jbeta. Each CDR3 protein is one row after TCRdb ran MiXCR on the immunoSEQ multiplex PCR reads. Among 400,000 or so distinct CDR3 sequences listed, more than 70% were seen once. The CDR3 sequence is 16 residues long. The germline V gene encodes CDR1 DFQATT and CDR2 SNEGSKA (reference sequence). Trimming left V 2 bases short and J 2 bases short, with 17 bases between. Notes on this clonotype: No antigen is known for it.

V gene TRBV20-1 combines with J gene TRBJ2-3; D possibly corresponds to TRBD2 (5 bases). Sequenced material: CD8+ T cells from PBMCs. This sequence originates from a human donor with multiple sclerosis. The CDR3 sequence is CSARSPDSPYTDTQYF. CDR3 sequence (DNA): TGCAGTGCTAGATCCCCGGACTCCCCTTACACAGATACGCAGTATTTT.